The 7 T cell receptor beta chains below come from one sample, sequenced in a study of cytomegalovirus exposure and HLA in healthy donors. The PCR ran on 60 Vbeta and 13 Jbeta primers. TCRdb's table, derived via immunoSEQ multiplex PCR, lists solely in-frame clones and lacks some. The table lists roughly 130,000 clones, less than 85% of them singletons, with about 2.6% in the top ten. Sequenced input: PBMCs. These receptors all stem from a man aged 25 to 40 in good health and CMV-seronegative.

The chain carries TRBV7-9 and TRBJ2-1; TRBD2 aligns across 9 bases. Germline loops: CDR1 SEHNR, CDR2 FQNEAQ (reference sequence). J was trimmed by 8 bases and V by 1 base; bases with no gene match: 9. The CDR3 consists of 16 residues. The CDR3: CASSLEVAGESHEQFF. CDR3 nucleotide sequence: TGTGCCAGCAGCTTAGAAGTAGCGGGAGAATCCCATGAGCAGTTCTTC.

This clone was observed a single time. V is TRBV7-9 and J is TRBJ2-7; TRBD1 matches 7 bases. The CDR3 spans 14 residues. V dropped 5 bases and J dropped 4; count of bases not matched to a gene: 8. CDR1 SEHNR and CDR2 FQNEAQ come from the germline V gene (reference sequence). The CDR3 spells CASSMTGPQYEQYF. DNA for the CDR3: TGTGCCAGCAGCATGACAGGGCCGCAATACGAGCAGTACTTC.

V usage is TRBV6-6 and J usage is TRBJ2-1; a weak D match, TRBD2 (5 bases). The CDR3 spans 15 residues. Trimming took 5 bases from V and 3 from J, leaving 14 bases between them. CDR1 and CDR2 (germline): MNHNY, SVGAGI (reference sequence). CDR3 loop: CASSNTRIHYNEQFF. CDR3 bases: TGTGCCAGCAGTAATACTAGGATACACTACAATGAGCAGTTCTTC.

The rearrangement links TRBV7-7 to TRBJ2-7; 7 bases fit TRBD1. The CDR3 has 16 residues. Germline V lookup: CDR1 SSHAT, CDR2 FNYEAQ (reference sequence). V dropped 6 bases and J dropped 4; count of bases not matched to a gene: 15. The CDR3 DNA follows: TGTGCCAGCAGTCTGAATGAAGGGACAGCCTTTTACGAGCAGTACTTC. Its protein is CASSLNEGTAFYEQYF.

The V gene is TRBV14, the J gene TRBJ2-2; no clear D. CDR3 length equals 12 residues. Trimming took 6 bases from V and 1 from J, leaving 3 bases between them. The germline V gene has CDR1 SGHDN and CDR2 FVKESK. In nucleotides, the CDR3 is TGTGCCAGCAGTCTGAACACCGGGGAGCTGTTTTTT. Translated: CASSLNTGELFF.

The rearrangement uses TRBV7-6 and TRBJ2-3; D is unresolved. CDR1 is SGHVS, CDR2 FNYEAQ, per germline. The length of the CDR3 is 16 residues. V was clipped by 0 bases and J by 3 bases, with 13 bases between them. The CDR3 sequence: CASSLATALVTDTQYF. The CDR3, as DNA: TGTGCCAGCAGCTTAGCTACAGCCCTGGTGACAGATACGCAGTATTTT.

This clone was counted a single time. This chain joins TRBV7-9 and TRBJ2-7; tentative D call: TRBD1 (5 bases). The CDR3 is 13 amino acids. Germline CDR1 is SEHNR and CDR2 is FQNEAQ (reference sequence). V was pared by 3 bases and J by 6 bases, with 12 bases between. The chain's CDR3 is CASSLQKGCEQYF. Here the CDR3 DNA reads TGTGCCAGCAGCTTGCAGAAGGGGTGCGAGCAGTACTTC.